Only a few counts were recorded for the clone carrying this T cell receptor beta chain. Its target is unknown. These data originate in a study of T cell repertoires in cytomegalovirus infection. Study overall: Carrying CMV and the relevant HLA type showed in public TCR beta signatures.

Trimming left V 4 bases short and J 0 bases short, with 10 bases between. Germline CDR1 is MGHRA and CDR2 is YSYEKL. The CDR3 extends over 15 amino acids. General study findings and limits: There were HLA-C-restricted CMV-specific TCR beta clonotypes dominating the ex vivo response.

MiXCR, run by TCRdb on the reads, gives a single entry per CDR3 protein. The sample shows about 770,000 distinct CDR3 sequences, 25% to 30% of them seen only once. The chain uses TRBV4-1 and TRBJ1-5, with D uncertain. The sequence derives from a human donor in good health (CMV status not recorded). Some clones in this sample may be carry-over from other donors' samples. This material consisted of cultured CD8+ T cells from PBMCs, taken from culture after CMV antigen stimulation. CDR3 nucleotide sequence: TGCGCCAGCAGCCCTGAAGAGTATAGCAATCAGCCCCAGCATTTT. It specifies CASSPEEYSNQPQHF.